This T cell receptor beta chain was recorded in a study of technical replicates of blood from a handful of donors. Profiling relied on immunoSEQ multiplex PCR, and the TCRdb table lists in-frame clones only, not all of them. The repertoire holds around 9,000 clones, with roughly 89% as singletons. This CDR3 region has 11 residues. V was clipped by 6 bases and J by 7 bases, with 6 bases between them. In germline, CDR1 is SGHTA, CDR2 FQGTGA. The sequenced sample consisted of PBMCs. This receptor was obtained from a human donor in good health. The V gene is TRBV7-3, the J gene TRBJ2-2; D uncertain. The CDR3 coding sequence is TGTGCCAGCAGATCCGGCGGGGAGCTGTTTTTT. This sequence encodes CASRSGGELFF.